This T cell receptor beta chain emerged from a study of shared T cell receptors in the human thymus. TCRdb's copy holds only in-frame clones and misses some; the assay was immunoSEQ multiplex PCR. The sample consists of around 730,000 clones, 70% to 90% of them appearing once. CDR3 length: 15 amino acids. Germline V CDR1 and CDR2: LNHNV, YYDKDF (reference sequence). With V trimmed by 0 bases and J by 3 bases, 4 bases remained unmatched. This sample was also put to use in a study of human thymus T cells. According to that study: Corrective heart surgery yielded resections, and these provided the thymus tissue. Thymic and blood repertoires seemed to show skewed V and J gene use. Unrelated individuals reportedly shared highly overlapping thymic TCR repertoires.

The sequence was obtained from a girl under two years old with a congenital heart defect. Sequencing was done on a sample of thymocytes. The chain joins TRBV15 to TRBJ2-7, with 8 bases matching TRBD1. DNA for the CDR3: TGTGCCACCAGCAGAGAGGGGACAGGAGTCTACGAGCAGTACTTC. Amino acid sequence: CATSREGTGVYEQYF.